Listed below are T cell receptor beta chains from one sample, sequenced in a study of blood T cell repertoires in COVID-19. Sequencing used immunoSEQ multiplex PCR; TCRdb keeps in-frame clones, though not all of them. The sample gives 190,000 or so clones, about nine tenths of which show up once; about 7% is in the top ten. The material sequenced was peripheral blood. These receptors were collected from a man aged 35-49 years with acute or convalescent COVID-19. Both conserved end residues are part of each CDR3.

v_call: TRBV14; j_call: TRBJ1-2; cdr3_aa: CASSHSTGAYYGYTF
v_call: TRBV7-9; j_call: TRBJ2-7; cdr3_aa: CASSITRSFGEQYF
v_call: TRBV24-1; j_call: TRBJ2-1; cdr3_aa: CATSDGISSYNEQFF
v_call: TRBV6-1; j_call: TRBJ1-3; cdr3_aa: CASSDGGNTIYF
v_call: TRBV2; j_call: TRBJ1-5; cdr3_aa: CASRDIKGVYSNQPQHF
v_call: TRBV5-6; j_call: TRBJ1-2; cdr3_aa: CASSGTGSYGYTF
v_call: TRBV5-6; j_call: TRBJ1-2; cdr3_aa: CASSPDRAVGYTF
v_call: TRBV6-5; j_call: TRBJ2-1; cdr3_aa: CASSLTGTNYNEQFF
v_call: TRBV7-3; j_call: TRBJ2-3; cdr3_aa: CASSPQGTDTQYF
v_call: TRBV3-1/TRBV3-2; j_call: TRBJ2-7; cdr3_aa: CASSQERGNSYEQYF
v_call: TRBV15; j_call: TRBJ2-3; cdr3_aa: CATSRELAGSTDTQYF
v_call: TRBV29-1; j_call: TRBJ2-2; cdr3_aa: CSVAFGQSFTGELFF
v_call: TRBV4-3; j_call: TRBJ2-7; cdr3_aa: CASSQVISWGQCYEQYF
v_call: TRBV2; j_call: TRBJ2-5; cdr3_aa: CASSAGQGTRETQYF
v_call: TRBV27; j_call: TRBJ2-7; cdr3_aa: CASSLPGQKPYF
v_call: TRBV15; j_call: TRBJ2-7; cdr3_aa: CATSSGLRGYEQYF
v_call: TRBV15; j_call: TRBJ1-3; cdr3_aa: CATSRVSGTGVLPSGNTIYF